There are a few counts of the clone carrying this TCR beta chain. This sample stems from a study of tissue T cells after allogeneic stem cell transplantation. The V gene end was trimmed by 4 bases and the J gene end by 3 bases; junction bases not matched to a gene: 8. This CDR3 spans 17 amino acids. Germline CDR1 is SQVTM and CDR2 is ANQGSEA. Profiled with immunoSEQ multiplex PCR; TCRdb holds only in-frame clones, not every one. This table holds about 3,900 clones, approximately 69% found once. The sequence was obtained from a woman aged 18-55 years with breast cancer. The input for sequencing was left colon tissue, taken at autopsy. V usage is TRBV29-1 and J usage is TRBJ2-1, with 14 bases identical to TRBD2. CDR3 region: CSVAGTGTSGGYNEQFF. The DNA of the CDR3 is TGCAGCGTTGCCGGGACAGGGACTAGCGGGGGCTACAATGAGCAGTTCTTC.